These 18 T cell receptor beta chains originate from one sample sequenced in a study of T cell changes during pregnancy in multiple sclerosis. Method: immunoSEQ multiplex PCR; TCRdb's copy keeps in-frame clones and lacks some. The table includes fewer than 55,000 clones, about 93% detected once. Sample: CD4+ T cells from peripheral blood mononuclear cells, taken in the third trimester of pregnancy. The source of these receptors is a female donor with multiple sclerosis, enrolled in a pregnancy study.

The chain is built from TRBV9 and TRBJ2-7; TRBD2 matches at 8 bases. The CDR3 loop spans 14 amino acids. The germline V gene has CDR1 SGDLS and CDR2 YYNGEE. Trimming cost V 3 bases and J 2 bases; bases outside gene matches: 4. The DNA for the CDR3 is TGTGCCAGCAGCGAGACTAGCGCGGCCTACGAGCAGTACTTC. Amino acids: CASSETSAAYEQYF.

V gene TRBV19 combines with J gene TRBJ1-4, with D possibly TRBD1 on 6 matching bases. There are 16 residues in the CDR3. Germline V gives CDR1 LNHDA, CDR2 SQIVND (reference sequence). Between the trimmed V and J ends, which lost 4 bases and 4 bases, there was a span of 16 bases. CDR3 DNA: TGTGCCAGTAGTACCCGACAGGAGAACATTAATGAAAAACTGTTTTTT. Its translation: CASSTRQENINEKLFF.

The chain is built from TRBV5-1 and TRBJ2-2; maybe TRBD2 (5 bases). The CDR3 consists of 14 residues. V gave up 4 bases and J gave up 1 base, with 8 bases separating them. Germline CDR1 is SGHRS and CDR2 is YFSETQ. In DNA form, the CDR3 reads TGCGCCAGCAGCGAAGCGGAGAACACCGGGGAGCTGTTTTTT. Translation gives CASSEAENTGELFF.

The chain joins TRBV30 to TRBJ1-2, with TRBD1 identical over 10 bases. V lost 2 bases to trimming and J lost 5 bases; unmatched junction nucleotides: 8. The CDR3 sequence is 15 residues long. Germline-derived CDR1 and CDR2 are GTSNPN and SVGIG (reference sequence). CDR3 amino acids: CAWSLTGGLQYGYTF. The CDR3 coding sequence is TGTGCCTGGAGTCTGACAGGGGGCTTGCAATATGGCTACACCTTC.

The J gene is TRBJ2-3, the V gene TRBV5-4, with 7 bases lining up with TRBD2. Germline CDR1 SGHNT, CDR2 YYREEE (reference sequence). V was pared by 1 base and J by 7 bases, with 12 bases of the junction left unmatched. This CDR3 has 16 residues. CDR3 sequence: CASSLPTGGRPNTQYF. The CDR3 nucleotides read TGTGCCAGCAGCTTGCCGACGGGGGGACGCCCTAATACGCAGTATTTT. Combining the CDR3 with reference TRBV5-4 and TRBJ2-3 gives the whole variable domain ETGVTQSPTHLIKTRGQQVTLRCSSQSGHNTVSWYQQALGQGPQFIFQYYREEENGRGNFPPRFSGLQFPNYSSELNVNALELDDSALYLCASSLPTGGRPNTQYFGPGTRLTVL.

The CDR3 nucleotides read TGTGCCACCACGGTTGGGGCGAACACTGAAGCTTTCTTT. Translating it yields CATTVGANTEAFF. The gene calls are TRBV2 and TRBJ1-1; perhaps TRBD1 as D (5 bases). CDR1 and CDR2 from the germline V gene are SNHLY and FYNNEI. V dropped 10 bases and J dropped 1 base, with 13 bases sitting between them. CDR3 length equals 13 residues.

V usage is TRBV19 and J usage is TRBJ1-2, with D possibly matching TRBD1 (6 bases). The CDR3 covers 17 residues. V gave up 5 bases and J gave up 3 bases, with 22 bases separating them. Germline V CDR1 and CDR2: LNHDA, SQIVND (reference sequence). CDR3 DNA: TGTGCCAGTAGTCCTCAAGTCACAGGGACCTTCGACTATGGCTACACCTTC. It translates to CASSPQVTGTFDYGYTF.

For the CDR3, the DNA is TGTGCCAGCAGCTTTCGGGTGGGGGCCCGCGGCTACACCTTC. Translated, it gives CASSFRVGARGYTF. The chain employs TRBV5-4 and TRBJ1-2; D possibly corresponds to TRBD1 (6 bases). Germline CDR1 SGHNT, CDR2 YYREEE (reference sequence). The V gene lost 2 bases and the J gene lost 8 bases, with 16 bases spanning the gap. The CDR3 extends over 14 amino acids.

The rearrangement uses TRBV9 and TRBJ2-1; TRBD2 aligns across 11 bases. This CDR3 has 16 amino acids. Per the germline V gene, CDR1 is SGDLS and CDR2 is YYNGEE. The ends lost 0 bases at V and 7 bases at J; junction bases unmatched: 6. The CDR3 DNA follows: TGTGCCAGCAGCGTAGAGCCTAGCGGGGGGTTTAATGAGCAGTTCTTC. This codes for CASSVEPSGGFNEQFF.

The chain joins TRBV11-2 to TRBJ2-5; D gene unclear. V dropped 1 base and J dropped 2 bases, with 11 bases sitting between them. Germline CDR1 and CDR2: SGHAT and FQNNGV. The CDR3 runs 15 residues. The CDR3 nucleotides are TGTGCCAGCAGCTTAGTCGTATCCAGGCAAGAGACCCAGTACTTC. The encoded protein is CASSLVVSRQETQYF.

This chain uses TRBV6-6 with TRBJ2-7; 7 positions agree with TRBD1. Germline CDR1 MNHNY, CDR2 SVGAGI (reference sequence). Trimming at V came to 4 bases and at J to 5 bases, leaving 5 bases not matched to a gene. The CDR3 runs 13 residues. The CDR3 DNA is TGTGCCAGCAGTTCCCAGGGGGTGGACGAGCAGTACTTC. Its protein is CASSSQGVDEQYF.

The chain has TRBV5-6 and TRBJ1-6; 7 bases map to TRBD1. The germline CDR1 and CDR2 sequences are SGHDT and YYEEEE. Trimming at V came to 4 bases and at J to 10 bases, leaving 11 bases not matched to a gene. This CDR3 is built from 15 residues. CDR3 in amino acids: CASSPNAGGRSPLHF. CDR3 DNA: TGTGCCAGCAGCCCCAATGCAGGGGGACGATCACCCCTCCACTTT.

This clone showed up just a few times. This chain links TRBV6-1 with TRBJ1-6; D might be TRBD1 (6 bases). The CDR3 runs 18 residues. CDR1 is MNHNS, CDR2 SASEGT, per germline. The V end lost 4 bases, the J end lost 7 bases, and 23 bases lay between the germline ends. CDR3 nucleotides: TGTGCCAGCAGTGGCACTACGGGACACCTAACCTGGAATTCACCCCTCCACTTT. This encodes CASSGTTGHLTWNSPLHF.

Note on this clone: An end of the junction differs from the germline gene, which may be a read error. The CDR3 coding sequence is TGTGCTAGCAGAACAAGGGGGTACTATGGCTACACCTTC. Protein: CASRTRGYYGYTF. This sequence joins TRBV7-7 and TRBJ1-2; D may be TRBD1 (6 bases). CDR1 is SSHAT and CDR2 is FNYEAQ in the germline V gene (reference sequence). This CDR3 spans 13 amino acids.

This chain uses TRBV7-9 with TRBJ1-3, with 7 bases fitting TRBD1. V shed 4 bases and J 4 bases; nucleotides not matched to a gene: 7. This CDR3 has 15 residues. Germline loops: CDR1 SEHNR, CDR2 FQNEAQ (reference sequence). CDR3 bases: TGTGCCAGCAGCTCCCCGACAGGGTTCGGAAACACCATATATTTT. Its translation: CASSSPTGFGNTIYF.

The chain couples TRBV6-1 to TRBJ1-3; D gene unclear. The germline V and J ends were trimmed by 1 base and 0 bases, with 16 bases remaining between them. Germline V gene data show CDR1 as MNHNS and CDR2 as SASEGT. CDR3 length: 18 residues. CDR3 loop: CASSEVIFGGGSGNTIYF. The CDR3 nucleotides read TGTGCCAGCAGTGAAGTTATCTTCGGCGGAGGCTCTGGAAACACCATATATTTT.

Written as DNA, the CDR3 is TGTGCCAGCTATCCGGGACATCACAGAGAGACCCAGTACTTC. This codes for CASYPGHHRETQYF. V is TRBV9 and J is TRBJ2-5, with D perhaps TRBD1 (6 bases). Trimming removed 7 bases from V and 4 bases from J, with 17 bases in between. Germline-derived CDR1 and CDR2 are SGDLS and YYNGEE. CDR3 length: 14 residues.

This chain uses TRBV10-1 with TRBJ1-5; D remains unclear. V dropped 4 bases and J dropped 1 base, with 5 bases sitting between them. The CDR3 totals 13 residues. Germline CDR1 and CDR2: WNHNN and SYGVQD (reference sequence). The CDR3 is CASSAVSNQPQHF. In DNA, the CDR3 is TGCGCCAGCAGTGCGGTGAGCAATCAGCCCCAGCATTTT.